Below, one T cell receptor (beta chain) is given with its context. The data were taken from a study of blood T cell repertoires in COVID-19. Study at large: COVID-19 samples from acute and convalescent phases originated in the United States, Italy and Spain. T cells, B-cell-depleted T cells, or PBMCs supplied cDNA or gDNA.

Participants were aged about 18 to 89 years from 20 to 30 US areas. V lost 0 bases, J lost 5 bases, and 11 bases lay in between. CDR1 is SQVTM, CDR2 ANQGSEA, per germline. CDR3 length: 15 residues. Original methodology: How many nucleated cells were present was estimated from reference gene primer amplification. Here immunoSEQ multiplex PCR was the method, and the copy in TCRdb shows in-frame clones only, minus some. V and J calls and clone size come straight from that table; D and trimming were deduced from the DNA. The table has 100,000 or so clones, roughly 85% seen once; the top ten hold roughly 3%.

Material: PBMCs or T cells enriched from blood (not recorded which). This sequence joins TRBV29-1 and TRBJ1-6; D might be TRBD1 (5 bases). The sequence was obtained from a woman between 50 and 59 years old who had recovered from COVID-19. The CDR3 here is CSVEEGGVNNSPLHF. The CDR3 region has the DNA TGCAGCGTTGAAGAGGGGGGAGTTAATAATTCACCCCTCCACTTT.